This T cell receptor (beta chain) came from a study of CD8+ T cells in alopecia areata. Extracted RNA was reverse transcribed into cDNA, the sequencing template. Libraries were prepared by immunoSEQ multiplex PCR; TCRdb keeps only in-frame clonotypes and omits some of them. The top ten hold around 6.6% of the sample, which has 110,000 to 150,000 clones, around three fifths seen once. Trimming left V 2 bases short and J 2 bases short, with 5 bases between. The CDR3 length is 12 residues. CDR1 and CDR2 from the germline V gene are GTSNPN and SVGIG (reference sequence). The sample here was CD4+ T cells sorted from blood, taken at week 0. This chain links TRBV30 with TRBJ2-3, with D unclear. The sequence derives from a human donor with alopecia areata. Here the CDR3 DNA reads TGTGCCTGGAGTCCTATCACAGATACGCAGTATTTT. This gives the protein CAWSPITDTQYF.